The source of this T cell receptor beta chain is a study of blood T cell repertoires in COVID-19. Study context: PBMCs, B-cell-depleted T cells, or T cells provided the cDNA or gDNA that made up the material.

The CDR3 contains 16 residues. Germline V gene data show CDR1 as MNHEY and CDR2 as SMNVEV (reference sequence). The V end was cut by 4 bases, the J end by 2 bases, with 15 bases between. In the original analysis: Amplification with reference gene primers provided the estimates of nucleated cell counts. Method: immunoSEQ multiplex PCR; TCRdb's copy keeps in-frame clones and lacks some. The V and J calls and clone size are taken from that table; D and trimming were inferred from the DNA. The sample includes a few hundred thousand clones, more than 80% of them seen just once. The source of this sequence is a woman aged 25-40 years with active or convalescent COVID-19. The specimen was peripheral blood. This chain connects TRBV27 to TRBJ2-1, with D tentatively TRBD2 (6 bases). CDR3 protein: CASSSDTGVAYNEQFF. The CDR3 DNA reads TGTGCCAGCAGTTCCGATACGGGGGTGGCCTACAATGAGCAGTTCTTC.